Presented here are 28 T cell receptor beta chains from one specimen sequenced in a study of blood T cells in healthy people across ages. Next came a second PCR, run for about 7 to 12 cycles, which used a sample-barcoded 5' primer along with a J-beta primer mix. TCRdb itself ran the 5' RACE reads through MiXCR, one entry per CDR3 protein. The top ten clones hold approximately 24% of a sample with hundreds of thousands of distinct CDR3 sequences, approximately 60% of them seen once. Sequencing was done on a sample of blood. The receptors come from a man between 40 and 49 years old in good health.

This clonotype was detected only a few times. The chain couples TRBV12-3 or TRBV12-4 to TRBJ1-2, with D uncertain. This CDR3 has 12 residues. V was pared by 3 bases and J by 8 bases, with 10 bases between. Here the CDR3 reads CASSLQGRGYTF. CDR3 bases: TGTGCCAGCAGTTTGCAAGGCCGGGGCTACACCTTC.

The chain carries TRBV7-9 and TRBJ2-7; 9 bases are shared with TRBD1. V shed 5 bases and J 6 bases; nucleotides not matched to a gene: 14. Germline CDR1 is SEHNR and CDR2 is FQNEAQ (reference sequence). This CDR3 region has 16 residues. The CDR3 bases are TGTGCCAGCAGCCCCCAACCTGGACAGGGGAGCTCCGAGCAGTACTTC. It is translated as CASSPQPGQGSSEQYF.

This clonotype was found once. The CDR3, as DNA: TGCGCCAGCAGCTTGGTCGGTAACAGCCGATCCTACAATGAGCAGTACTTC. As protein: CASSLVGNSRSYNEQYF. The chain recombines TRBV5-1 with TRBJ2-1; D is unresolved. The end of the DNA is better explained by TRBJ2-7, so the J call may be wrong. There are 17 residues in the CDR3. Germline V lookup: CDR1 SGHRS, CDR2 YFSETQ.

This clonotype showed up many times. The V gene is TRBV7-3, the J gene TRBJ1-1; possibly TRBD1 for D (5 bases). The CDR3 length is 14 residues. Germline-derived CDR1 and CDR2 are SGHTA and FQGTGA. V lost 3 bases to trimming and J lost 7 bases, with 15 bases between them. The CDR3 coding sequence is TGTGCCAGCAGCTTTCTCGGAGGGGTCAATGAAGCTTTCTTT. It encodes CASSFLGGVNEAFF.

This clonotype was detected only a few times. V gene TRBV11-2 combines with J gene TRBJ2-2, with D hard to call. Trimming pared 3 bases from V and 5 bases from J, leaving 10 bases between. The CDR3 has 14 amino acids. From germline, CDR1 is SGHAT and CDR2 FQNNGV. CDR3 in DNA: TGTGCCAGCAGCTTGGATCTCGGGACCGGGGAGCTGTTTTTT. Translation: CASSLDLGTGELFF.

This chain uses TRBV6-2 or TRBV6-3 with TRBJ2-5, with D possibly TRBD2 on 7 matching bases. CDR1 and CDR2 (germline): MNHEY, SVGEGT. Trimming removed 5 bases from V and 3 bases from J, with 16 bases in between. The CDR3 runs to 15 residues. The CDR3 region is CASSPRGAPKETQYF. The DNA for the CDR3 is TGTGCCAGCAGTCCACGGGGGGCGCCGAAAGAGACCCAGTACTTC.

The gene calls are TRBV28 and TRBJ2-5; 8 nucleotides line up with TRBD1. The CDR3 spans 16 residues. CDR1 is MDHEN, CDR2 SYDVKM, per germline. Losses at the gene ends were 8 bases for V and 5 bases for J; bases not matched to a gene: 16. The CDR3 nucleotides read TGTGCCAGCCTTCCCGATCAAACCAGGGGGCTGGAGACCCAGTACTTC. Translating it yields CASLPDQTRGLETQYF.

V gene TRBV6-6 combines with J gene TRBJ2-5; the D is unclear. V was clipped by 2 bases and J by 3 bases, with 4 bases between them. The CDR3 has 12 residues. Germline lookup yields CDR1 MNHNY and CDR2 SVGAGI (reference sequence). The CDR3, as DNA: TGTGCCAGCAGTTACGGAGAAGAGACCCAGTACTTC. This gives the protein CASSYGEETQYF.

This clonotype was observed a few times. The genes are TRBV20-1 and TRBJ2-7; D is uncertain. V lost 3 bases, J lost 0 bases, and 15 bases lay in between. CDR3 size: 15 residues. CDR1 and CDR2 (germline): DFQATT, SNEGSKA (reference sequence). In DNA, the CDR3 is TGCAGTGCTAGCGGAACAGAGATCAGCTCCTACGAGCAGTACTTC. It encodes CSASGTEISSYEQYF.

DNA for the CDR3: TGCGCCAGCAGCTTGGCTTGGGACAGTGTGGGATACGAGCAGTACTTC. This encodes CASSLAWDSVGYEQYF. The chain recombines TRBV5-1 with TRBJ2-7, with TRBD1 matching 7 bases. From germline, CDR1 is SGHRS and CDR2 YFSETQ. Trimming took 0 bases from V and 4 from J; bases not matched to a gene: 10. The CDR3 extends over 16 amino acids.

The chain has TRBV9 and TRBJ2-1; 10 positions match TRBD2. The J segment lost 4 bases and the V segment lost 0 bases, leaving 4 bases of the junction unmatched. The CDR3 covers 16 residues. Germline CDR1 reads SGDLS; CDR2 reads YYNGEE. The CDR3 region is CASSVVGLAEYNEQFF. Here the CDR3 DNA reads TGTGCCAGCAGCGTAGTTGGACTAGCGGAATACAATGAGCAGTTCTTC.

In regard to this clonotype: Germline and junction disagree at one end, which may indicate a read error. This chain joins TRBV3-1 and TRBJ2-4; 9 bases map to TRBD2. CDR3 size: 14 residues. Per the germline V gene, CDR1 is LGHDT and CDR2 is YNNKEL (reference sequence). The CDR3 loop is CASSRLAAKNIQHF. The CDR3 nucleotides are TGTGCCAGCAGCCGACTAGCGGCCAAAAACATTCAGCACTTC.

In its sample, this clonotype was seen a few times. This chain joins TRBV7-9 and TRBJ2-1, with D maybe TRBD2 (5 bases). The CDR3 runs 14 residues. The V gene lost 3 bases and the J gene lost 4 bases, with 10 bases spanning the gap. CDR1 is SEHNR, CDR2 FQNEAQ, per germline (reference sequence). The CDR3 nucleotides read TGTGCCAGCAGCTTCTCCGGGGAGTACAATGAGCAGTTCTTC. Amino acid sequence: CASSFSGEYNEQFF.

This clonotype occurred a few times. CDR3: CASSSFFGSHNEQFF. In DNA form, the CDR3 reads TGTGCCAGCAGCTCCTTTTTTGGGTCACACAATGAGCAGTTCTTC. The rearrangement joins TRBV7-9 to TRBJ2-1; D is unresolved. The CDR3 runs to 15 residues. V lost 4 bases and J lost 5, with 15 bases in between. Germline loops: CDR1 SEHNR, CDR2 FQNEAQ (reference sequence).

The rearrangement joins TRBV7-2 to TRBJ2-7; 7 bases map to TRBD1. With V trimmed by 4 bases and J by 4 bases, 7 bases remained unmatched. Germline CDR1 and CDR2: SGHTA and FQGNSA. This CDR3 has 14 residues. The CDR3 loop reads CASSSLDRMYEQYF. The CDR3 DNA sequence: TGTGCCAGCAGCTCCCTGGACAGGATGTACGAGCAGTACTTC.

The chain carries TRBV4-1 and TRBJ2-7, with 9 bases aligning to TRBD2. The V and J ends lost 3 bases and 0 bases, in that order; junction bases with no gene match: 6. The germline V gene encodes CDR1 MGHRA and CDR2 YSYEKL. The CDR3 has 16 residues. CDR3 loop: CASSHKLAGGSYEQYF. The CDR3 coding sequence is TGCGCCAGCAGCCATAAACTAGCGGGCGGCTCCTACGAGCAGTACTTC.

This clonotype appeared a few times. V usage is TRBV5-1 and J usage is TRBJ2-1, with TRBD2 matching over 13 bases. This CDR3 comprises 16 residues. Germline values: CDR1 SGHRS, CDR2 YFSETQ. The V and J ends lost 4 bases and 8 bases, in that order; junction bases with no gene match: 9. The CDR3 spells CASSTQLAGGVHEQFF. The CDR3, as DNA: TGCGCCAGCAGCACCCAACTAGCGGGGGGGGTTCATGAGCAGTTCTTC.

This clonotype has a handful of counts. The chain is built from TRBV30 and TRBJ1-2; D call uncertain. Trimming took 0 bases from V and 7 from J, leaving 9 bases between them. The germline CDR1 and CDR2 sequences are GTSNPN and SVGIG (reference sequence). This CDR3 region has 12 residues. CDR3 DNA: TGTGCCTGGAGTGTACTAAGTTCTGGCTACACCTTC. It is translated as CAWSVLSSGYTF.

This chain uses TRBV29-1 with TRBJ2-5; D remains ambiguous. Trimming took 4 bases from V and 2 from J, leaving 14 bases between them. Germline V CDR1 and CDR2: SQVTM, ANQGSEA. CDR3 length: 14 amino acids. Written as DNA, the CDR3 is TGCAGCGTTGCCCTGGACGGATCTCAAGAGACCCAGTACTTC. This gives the protein CSVALDGSQETQYF.

The gene calls are TRBV2 and TRBJ2-7; D possibly uses TRBD1 or TRBD2 (6 bases each). The CDR3 runs 15 residues. V was shortened by 6 bases and J by 1 base, with 16 bases between the two germline ends. The V gene's germline CDR1 is SNHLY and CDR2 FYNNEI. DNA of the CDR3: TGTGCCAGCAGAAACCCGGGGGCCGGGTCCTACGAGCAGTACTTC. Translating it yields CASRNPGAGSYEQYF.

CDR3 bases: TGTGCCTTGTACGGCACCGGGGAGCTGTTTTTT. Amino acids: CALYGTGELFF. This chain connects TRBV6-1 to TRBJ2-2; D remains unclear. The V end was cut by 11 bases, the J end by 4 bases, with 8 bases between. The germline gives CDR1 MNHNS, CDR2 SASEGT. The CDR3 loop spans 11 amino acids.

There are many counts of this clonotype. This chain joins TRBV15 and TRBJ2-4; D gene ambiguous. The germline gives CDR1 LNHNV, CDR2 YYDKDF (reference sequence). The CDR3 length is 15 residues. Trimming pared 0 bases from V and 8 bases from J, leaving 14 bases between. The CDR3 DNA sequence: TGTGCCACCAGCAGAGATTTTTGGGGTTGGGACATTCAGTACTTC. Translation gives CATSRDFWGWDIQYF.

This chain uses TRBV20-1 with TRBJ2-7; 9 positions match TRBD1. V trimming: 6 bases; J trimming: 7 bases; junction bases outside the gene matches: 16. This CDR3 contains 15 residues. Germline assignment: CDR1 DFQATT and CDR2 SNEGSKA (reference sequence). CDR3 amino acids: CSAPHGTGYYNEQYF. CDR3 nucleotide sequence: TGCAGTGCCCCACACGGGACAGGGTACTACAATGAGCAGTACTTC.

Regarding this clonotype: At one of its ends the junction is not consistent with the germline gene, which may arise from a read error. The chain combines TRBV20-1 with TRBJ2-1, with a possible D match to TRBD1 (5 bases). CDR3 size: 14 residues. CDR1 and CDR2 from the germline V gene are DFQATT and SNEGSKA (reference sequence). The CDR3 loop reads CSALDPGSSNQQFF. DNA for the CDR3: TGCAGTGCCTTAGACCCAGGGTCAAGCAATCAGCAGTTCTTC.

The chain has TRBV27 and TRBJ2-1; 11 bases map to TRBD2. The CDR3 is 17 residues long. Unmatched junction bases numbered 11, after V lost 5 bases and J lost 5 bases. CDR1 is MNHEY, CDR2 SMNVEV, per germline (reference sequence). The CDR3 spells CASSPPYSGRANNEQFF. CDR3 coding DNA: TGTGCCAGCAGTCCCCCTTATAGCGGGAGGGCCAACAATGAGCAGTTCTTC.

This clonotype was found a few times. The chain combines TRBV7-9 with TRBJ1-3, with TRBD1 matching 7 bases. The trim removed 5 bases at V and 4 bases at J, leaving 8 bases unmatched. The CDR3 covers 15 residues. Germline V gives CDR1 SEHNR, CDR2 FQNEAQ (reference sequence). The CDR3 DNA reads as TGTGCCAGCAGCGCCGACAGGGTCTCCGGAAACACCATATATTTT. This codes for CASSADRVSGNTIYF. The whole variable domain, remainder taken from reference TRBV7-9 and TRBJ1-3, is DTGVSQNPRHKITKRGQNVTFRCDPISEHNRLYWYRQTLGQGPEFLTYFQNEAQLEKSRLLSDRFSAERPKGSFSTLEIQRTEQGDSAMYLCASSADRVSGNTIYFGEGSWLTVV.

This clonotype was recorded a few times. The chain combines TRBV25-1 with TRBJ1-2, with a possible D match to TRBD1 (5 bases). CDR1 and CDR2 (germline): MGHDK, SYGVNS. The CDR3 sequence is 13 residues long. V was trimmed by 2 bases and J by 7 bases, leaving 11 bases between them. The CDR3 reads CASSEGGVGGYTF. The CDR3 DNA follows: TGTGCCAGCAGTGAAGGAGGGGTTGGTGGCTACACCTTC.

The CDR3 sequence: CASSVPMGEKLFF. The CDR3 DNA is TGTGCCAGCAGCGTCCCTATGGGTGAAAAACTGTTTTTT. The chain couples TRBV7-2 to TRBJ1-4; D remains unclear. Trimming cost V 5 bases and J 7 bases, with 11 bases left between them. This CDR3 has 13 residues. The germline V gene has CDR1 SGHTA and CDR2 FQGNSA.